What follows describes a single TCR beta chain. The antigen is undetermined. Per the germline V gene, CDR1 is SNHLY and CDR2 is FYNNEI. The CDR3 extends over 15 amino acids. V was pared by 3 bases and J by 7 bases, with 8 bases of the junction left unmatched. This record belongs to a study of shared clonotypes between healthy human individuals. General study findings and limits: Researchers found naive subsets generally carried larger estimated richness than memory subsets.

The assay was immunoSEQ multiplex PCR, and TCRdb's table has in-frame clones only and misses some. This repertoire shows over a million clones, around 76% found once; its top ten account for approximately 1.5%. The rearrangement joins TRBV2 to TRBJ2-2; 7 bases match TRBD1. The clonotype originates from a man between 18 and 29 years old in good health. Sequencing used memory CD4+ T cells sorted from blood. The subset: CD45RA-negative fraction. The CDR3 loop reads CASSDGQGVNGELFF. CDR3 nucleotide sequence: TGTGCCAGCAGTGATGGGCAGGGGGTAAACGGGGAGCTGTTTTTT. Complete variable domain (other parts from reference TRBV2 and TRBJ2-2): EPEVTQTPSHQVTQMGQEVILRCVPISNHLYFYWYRQILGQKVEFLVSFYNNEISEKSEIFDDQFSVERPDGSNFTLKIRSTKLEDSAMYFCASSDGQGVNGELFFGEGSRLTVL.